One sample yielded the 30 T cell receptor beta chains listed below, sequenced in a study of T cell clones after liver transplantation. Generated by immunoSEQ multiplex PCR, the TCRdb table keeps only in-frame clones and is missing some. In the table there are roughly 80,000 clones, about 82% of which are singletons. The specimen comprised CD4+ T cells from blood, sampled 46 months after liver transplant. Every receptor here comes from a human patient who received a liver transplant. Among the T cells, some may be from the graft donor.

J is TRBJ1-1 and V is TRBV5-5; D is undetermined. The CDR3 is 13 residues long. V gave up 0 bases and J gave up 5 bases, with 8 bases separating them. Germline V gives CDR1 SGHKS, CDR2 YYEKEE (reference sequence). The CDR3 region has the DNA TGTGCCAGCAGCTTGGACGCGCAAACTGAAGCTTTCTTT. Protein sequence: CASSLDAQTEAFF.

This chain joins TRBV5-1 and TRBJ2-7; 8 bases align to TRBD1. The V gene's germline CDR1 is SGHRS and CDR2 YFSETQ. Unmatched junction bases numbered 10, after V lost 0 bases and J lost 5 bases. This CDR3 spans 16 amino acids. The CDR3 protein is CASSLAERQGRHEQYF. CDR3 bases: TGCGCCAGCAGCTTGGCCGAGAGACAGGGGCGCCACGAGCAGTACTTC.

In its sample, this clone is medium-sized (0.01 to 0.1%). V gene TRBV29-1 combines with J gene TRBJ1-5, with no clear D. The V gene's germline CDR1 is SQVTM and CDR2 ANQGSEA. The V gene lost 4 bases and the J gene lost 1 base, with 5 bases spanning the gap. This CDR3 comprises 12 residues. The CDR3 region has the DNA TGCAGCGTTGGGTGGAGCAATCAGCCCCAGCATTTT. This encodes CSVGWSNQPQHF.

The rearrangement joins TRBV11-2 to TRBJ2-3; TRBD2 matches 9 bases. CDR1 and CDR2 from the germline V gene are SGHAT and FQNNGV. This CDR3 has 19 amino acids. The junction had 14 bases not matched to a gene; V was cut back by 2 bases and J by 2 bases. CDR3 DNA sequence: TGTGCCAGCAGCTTAATATCCCCCGATAGCGGGAGACCCACAGATACGCAGTATTTT. Protein sequence: CASSLISPDSGRPTDTQYF.

This clone was counted only a few times. Other DNA sequences in this sample translate to the same CDR3. V usage is TRBV7-9 and J usage is TRBJ2-5; no firm D call. This CDR3 is 11 amino acids long. Germline assignment: CDR1 SEHNR and CDR2 FQNEAQ (reference sequence). V was shortened by 4 bases and J by 5 bases, with 5 bases between the two germline ends. For the CDR3, the DNA is TGTGCCAGCAGCTCTGGGGAGACCCAGTACTTC. Its translation: CASSSGETQYF.

The CDR3 nucleotides read TGTGCCAGCAGTTACCCCAACCTCGGCAATGAGCAGTTCTTC. Translating gives CASSYPNLGNEQFF. V gene TRBV6-6 combines with J gene TRBJ2-1, with unresolved D. CDR3 length equals 14 residues. Germline V CDR1 and CDR2: MNHNY, SVGAGI (reference sequence). The V end was cut by 2 bases, the J end by 6 bases, with 11 bases between.

V and J are TRBV6-1 and TRBJ1-5; D is unresolved. V was trimmed by 1 base and J by 4 bases, leaving 23 bases between them. Germline V gene lookup returns CDR1 MNHNS and CDR2 SASEGT. This CDR3 has 19 residues. The CDR3 loop is CASSEVSWHHDRRNQPQHF. The CDR3 nucleotides read TGTGCCAGCAGTGAAGTTAGTTGGCACCATGACCGGCGGAATCAGCCCCAGCATTTT.

DNA of the CDR3: TGTGCCAGTAGTGAACAGGGGGCCAATGAGCAGTTCTTC. This codes for CASSEQGANEQFF. The chain uses TRBV19 and TRBJ2-1, with 9 bases fitting TRBD1. The trim removed 5 bases at V and 6 bases at J, leaving 2 bases unmatched. The CDR3 is 13 residues long. In germline, CDR1 is LNHDA, CDR2 SQIVND (reference sequence).

This chain connects TRBV19 to TRBJ2-5; no definite D call. Germline-derived CDR1 and CDR2 are LNHDA and SQIVND (reference sequence). Trimming stripped 4 bases from V and 5 bases from J, with 14 bases between. The CDR3 totals 14 residues. The CDR3 DNA reads as TGTGCCAGTAGTAACACCCCGGTAGGGGAGACCCAGTACTTC. Protein sequence: CASSNTPVGETQYF.

This chain links TRBV6-5 with TRBJ2-5; D gene uncertain. The V and J ends lost 2 bases and 3 bases respectively, with 10 bases between them. Per germline, CDR1 MNHEY and CDR2 SVGAGI. The CDR3 spans 14 residues. The CDR3 DNA sequence: TGTGCCAGCAGTTACGACGCCAGAAAAGAGACCCAGTACTTC. Its protein is CASSYDARKETQYF.

V gene TRBV4-1 combines with J gene TRBJ2-6; tentatively, D is TRBD1 or TRBD2 (5 bases each). V was trimmed by 3 bases and J by 4 bases, leaving 19 bases between them. CDR1 is MGHRA and CDR2 is YSYEKL in the germline V gene. The length of the CDR3 is 18 residues. CDR3 nucleotides: TGCGCCAGCAGCCACCGGGACCTTGGGTTCGCGGGGGCCAACGTCCTGACTTTC. It is translated as CASSHRDLGFAGANVLTF.

The CDR3 here is CASSLERGYEQYF. The CDR3 DNA reads TGCGCCAGCAGCTTGGAGCGGGGGTACGAGCAGTACTTC. V is TRBV5-1 and J is TRBJ2-7, with 8 positions matching TRBD2. V lost 0 bases and J lost 4; bases outside the gene matches: 0. Germline CDR1 SGHRS, CDR2 YFSETQ. The CDR3 consists of 13 residues. The full variable domain, with the rest looked up from reference TRBV5-1 and TRBJ2-7, is KAGVTQTPRYLIKTRGQQVTLSCSPISGHRSVSWYQQTPGQGLQFLFEYFSETQRNKGNFPGRFSGRQFSNSRSEMNVSTLELGDSALYLCASSLERGYEQYFGPGTRLTVT.

V and J are TRBV7-2 and TRBJ2-5; D ambiguous. There are 15 residues in the CDR3. The ends were cut back, 1 base at V and 4 bases at J, with 13 bases in the middle. In germline, CDR1 is SGHTA, CDR2 FQGNSA. The CDR3 nucleotides read TGTGCCAGCAGCTTAGAAATAGGACGCAGAGAGACCCAGTACTTC. Translating it yields CASSLEIGRRETQYF.

The rearrangement links TRBV4-3 to TRBJ1-4; 7 nucleotides line up with TRBD1. The CDR3 is made up of 16 amino acids. Germline CDR1 is LGHNA and CDR2 is YSLEER. The ends lost 3 bases at V and 0 bases at J; junction bases unmatched: 4. The CDR3 DNA is TGCGCCAGCAGCCATGGGACAGCCCCAACTAATGAAAAACTGTTTTTT. It yields the protein CASSHGTAPTNEKLFF.

This clone was recorded only once. V gene TRBV5-1 combines with J gene TRBJ2-7; 10 bases are shared with TRBD2. Per germline, CDR1 SGHRS and CDR2 YFSETQ. The CDR3 totals 15 residues. The J segment lost 2 bases and the V segment lost 2 bases, leaving 4 bases of the junction unmatched. The CDR3 region has the DNA TGCGCCAGCAGCTTAGGTCTAGCGGGAGCCTACGAGCAGTACTTC. Its translation is CASSLGLAGAYEQYF.

The chain employs TRBV7-8 and TRBJ1-1; D unresolved. CDR1 and CDR2 (germline): SGHVS, FQNEAQ. The CDR3 spans 14 residues. The germline V and J ends were trimmed by 5 bases and 4 bases, with 14 bases remaining between them. This chain's CDR3 is CASSPFNELTEAFF. CDR3 in DNA: TGTGCCAGCAGCCCGTTTAATGAGCTCACTGAAGCTTTCTTT.

The rearrangement links TRBV30 to TRBJ2-1; TRBD2 aligns across 15 bases. CDR3 size: 17 residues. The germline gives CDR1 GTSNPN, CDR2 SVGIG (reference sequence). With V trimmed by 0 bases and J by 6 bases, 6 bases remained unmatched. Here the CDR3 DNA reads TGTGCCTGGAGTGTATTGCGGACTAGCGGGAGGGCCAATGAGCAGTTCTTC. Its translation: CAWSVLRTSGRANEQFF. Complete variable domain (other parts from reference TRBV30 and TRBJ2-1): SQTIHQWPATLVQPVGSPLSLECTVEGTSNPNLYWYRQAAGRGLQLLFYSVGIGQISSEVPQNLSASRPQDRQFILSSKKLLLSDSGFYLCAWSVLRTSGRANEQFFGPGTRLTVL.

The rearrangement links TRBV27 to TRBJ2-7; the D is unclear. Germline assignment: CDR1 MNHEY and CDR2 SMNVEV (reference sequence). This CDR3 has 13 residues. V was trimmed by 2 bases and J by 2 bases, leaving 7 bases between them. DNA for the CDR3: TGTGCCAGCAGTTTAGTCGCGGCCTACGAGCAGTACTTC. This codes for CASSLVAAYEQYF.

The rearrangement links TRBV21-1 to TRBJ2-7; the table's D call of TRBD1 was not tested on the DNA. TRBV21-1 is given as a pseudogene. The CDR3 contains 15 residues. CDR3 nucleotide sequence: TGTGCCAGCAGCAAACGGGCAGGGGCACTCTACGAGCAGTACTTC. Amino acids: CASSKRAGALYEQYF.

This clone occurred a few times. The chain has TRBV29-1 and TRBJ1-2, with TRBD1 matching 10 bases. The CDR3 consists of 15 residues. The V gene end was trimmed by 4 bases and the J gene end by 3 bases; junction bases not matched to a gene: 8. Germline V gene data show CDR1 as SQVTM and CDR2 as ANQGSEA. The CDR3 region has the DNA TGCAGCGTTGGGGGACAGGGGTCTTTGGACTATGGCTACACCTTC. It is translated as CSVGGQGSLDYGYTF. Full variable domain (outside the CDR3, taken from reference TRBV29-1 and TRBJ1-2): SAVISQKPSRDICQRGTSLTIQCQVDSQVTMMFWYRQQPGQSLTLIATANQGSEATYESGFVIDKFPISRPNLTFSTLTVSNMSPEDSSIYLCSVGGQGSLDYGYTFGSGTRLTVV.

The genes are TRBV6-1 and TRBJ2-7; possibly TRBD1 for D (6 bases). The germline V gene has CDR1 MNHNS and CDR2 SASEGT. The CDR3 totals 15 residues. Trimming removed 0 bases from V and 3 bases from J, with 12 bases in between. The chain's CDR3 is CASSEAQGGFYEQYF. The CDR3 DNA reads TGTGCCAGCAGTGAAGCACAGGGTGGATTCTACGAGCAGTACTTC.

This chain uses TRBV20-1 with TRBJ2-1, with D unresolved. Germline V gene data show CDR1 as DFQATT and CDR2 as SNEGSKA (reference sequence). V was pared by 7 bases and J by 10 bases, with 5 bases between. The CDR3 is made up of 8 amino acids. CDR3 sequence reads: CSVLEQFF. In DNA, the CDR3 is TGCAGTGTTTTGGAGCAGTTCTTC.

CDR3 region: CASSSEQGATGELFF. As DNA, the CDR3 is TGTGCCAGCTCATCGGAACAGGGAGCCACCGGGGAGCTGTTTTTT. The chain uses TRBV18 and TRBJ2-2, with a tentative D call TRBD1 (6 bases). The CDR3 totals 15 residues. Trimming stripped 5 bases from V and 4 bases from J, with 14 bases between. Per the germline V gene, CDR1 is KGHSH and CDR2 is LQKENI.

As DNA, the CDR3 is TGTGCCAGCAGTACCGGTTACGAGCAGTACTTC. Its protein product is CASSTGYEQYF. The chain recombines TRBV7-2 with TRBJ2-7; no clear D gene. Per the germline V gene, CDR1 is SGHTA and CDR2 is FQGNSA. This CDR3 contains 11 residues. With 6 bases removed from V and 4 bases from J, the gap between germline ends came to 7 bases.

This chain uses TRBV28 with TRBJ2-3; weak D call: TRBD1 (6 bases). The CDR3 loop spans 15 amino acids. Germline values: CDR1 MDHEN, CDR2 SYDVKM. V lost 6 bases and J lost 0, with 13 bases in between. DNA of the CDR3: TGTGCCAGCAGAGCAGGGGTACCTAGCACAGATACGCAGTATTTT. Protein product: CASRAGVPSTDTQYF.

This chain links TRBV27 with TRBJ2-1, with 9 positions matching TRBD2. The CDR3 totals 17 residues. Per germline, CDR1 MNHEY and CDR2 SMNVEV (reference sequence). V gave up 5 bases and J gave up 8 bases; unmatched junction bases: 16. The CDR3 DNA is TGTGCCAGCAGTCCAACCTTAAGGCGGGAGGGGTGGGATGAGCAGTTCTTC. Protein product: CASSPTLRREGWDEQFF.

Here the CDR3 DNA reads TGTGCCAGCAGTGATGAGGGGACGGCGGCTAATGAAAAACTGTTTTTT. Translated, it gives CASSDEGTAANEKLFF. The V gene is TRBV6-1, the J gene TRBJ1-4, with D maybe TRBD1 (5 bases). V was pared by 3 bases and J by 3 bases, with 14 bases between. The CDR3 covers 16 residues. Germline values: CDR1 MNHNS, CDR2 SASEGT.

In this sample, this clone turned up once. This chain joins TRBV6-6 and TRBJ2-7; 9 bases line up with TRBD2. CDR1 MNHNY and CDR2 SVGAGI come from the germline V gene (reference sequence). CDR3 length: 14 residues. Unmatched junction bases numbered 8, after V lost 4 bases and J lost 7 bases. DNA of the CDR3: TGTGCCAGCAGTTCCGGACTAGCGCCTAGGGAGCAGTACTTC. It codes for CASSSGLAPREQYF.

The chain joins TRBV19 to TRBJ2-1, with 9 nucleotides matching TRBD2. Germline V CDR1 and CDR2: LNHDA, SQIVND (reference sequence). This CDR3 is built from 15 residues. The V and J ends lost 4 bases and 7 bases, in that order; junction bases with no gene match: 8. DNA of the CDR3: TGTGCCAGTAGTAGGGGACTAGCCTTGGGGAATGAGCAGTTCTTC. Translation: CASSRGLALGNEQFF.

The CDR3 is CSAIKETQYF. Written as DNA, the CDR3 is TGCAGTGCTATCAAAGAGACCCAGTACTTC. The V call is TRBV20-1, the J call TRBJ2-5; D gene ambiguous. CDR1 and CDR2 from the germline V gene are DFQATT and SNEGSKA (reference sequence). This CDR3 has 10 residues. V lost 4 bases and J lost 3, with 3 bases in between.